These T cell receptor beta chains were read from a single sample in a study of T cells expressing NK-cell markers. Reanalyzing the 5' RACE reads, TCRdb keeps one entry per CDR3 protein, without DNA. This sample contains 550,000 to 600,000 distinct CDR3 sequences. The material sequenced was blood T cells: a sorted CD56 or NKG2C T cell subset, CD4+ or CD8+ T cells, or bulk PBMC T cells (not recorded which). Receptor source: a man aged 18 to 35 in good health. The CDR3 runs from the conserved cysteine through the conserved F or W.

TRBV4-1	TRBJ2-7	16	CASSQGLGAADLEQYF
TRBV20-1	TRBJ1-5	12	CSGTTSNQPQHF
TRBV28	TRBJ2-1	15	CASRAGTHSGNEQFF
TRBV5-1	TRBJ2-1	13	CASSQGTDGEQFF
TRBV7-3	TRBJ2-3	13	CASSSTGEDTQYF
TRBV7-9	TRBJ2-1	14	CASSPSGVYNEQFF
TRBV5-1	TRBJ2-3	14	CASSPLIAGGTQYF
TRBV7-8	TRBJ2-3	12	CASSLDPQAQYF
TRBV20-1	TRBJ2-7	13	CSAPSGTYYEQYF
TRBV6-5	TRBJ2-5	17	CASSLLPTKAAQETQYF
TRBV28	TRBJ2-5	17	CASSIRTGNIIQETQYF
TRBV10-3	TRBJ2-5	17	CAISESKPGLALETQYF
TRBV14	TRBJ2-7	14	CASSRAGRSYEQYF
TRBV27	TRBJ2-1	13	CASSFRQAGEQFF
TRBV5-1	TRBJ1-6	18	CASSLAYGMSSYNSPLHF
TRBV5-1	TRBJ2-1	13	CASSLDGINEQFF